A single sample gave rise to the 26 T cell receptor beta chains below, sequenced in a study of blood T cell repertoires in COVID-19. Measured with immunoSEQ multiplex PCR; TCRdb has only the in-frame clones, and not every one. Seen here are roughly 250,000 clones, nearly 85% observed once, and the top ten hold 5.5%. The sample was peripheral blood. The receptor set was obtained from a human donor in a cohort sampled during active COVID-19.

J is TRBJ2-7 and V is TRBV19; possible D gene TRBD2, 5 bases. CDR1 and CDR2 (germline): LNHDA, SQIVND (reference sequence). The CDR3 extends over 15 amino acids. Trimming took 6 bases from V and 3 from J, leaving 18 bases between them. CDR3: CASSPRGSLDYEQYF. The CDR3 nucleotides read TGTGCCAGTAGCCCCCGGGGATCATTGGACTACGAGCAGTACTTC.

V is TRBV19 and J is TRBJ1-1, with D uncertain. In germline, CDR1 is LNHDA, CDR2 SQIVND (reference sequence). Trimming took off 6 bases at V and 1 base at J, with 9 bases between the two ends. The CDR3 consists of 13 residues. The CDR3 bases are TGTGCCAGTAGCAGAGACACGAACACTGAAGCTTTCTTT. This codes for CASSRDTNTEAFF. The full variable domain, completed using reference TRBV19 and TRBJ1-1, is DGGITQSPKYLFRKEGQNVTLSCEQNLNHDAMYWYRQDPGQGLRLIYYSQIVNDFQKGDIAEGYSVSREKKESFPLTVTSAQKNPTAFYLCASSRDTNTEAFFGQGTRLTVV.

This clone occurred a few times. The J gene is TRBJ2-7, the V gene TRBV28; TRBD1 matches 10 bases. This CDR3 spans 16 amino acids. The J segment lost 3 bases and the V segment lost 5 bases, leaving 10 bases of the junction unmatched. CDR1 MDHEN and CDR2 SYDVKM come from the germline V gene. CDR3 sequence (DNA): TGTGCCAGCAGTCCCCTCAAGGGACAGGGGCACTACGAGCAGTACTTC. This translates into CASSPLKGQGHYEQYF. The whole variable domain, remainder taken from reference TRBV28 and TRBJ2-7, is DVKVTQSSRYLVKRTGEKVFLECVQDMDHENMFWYRQDPGLGLRLIYFSYDVKMKEKGDIPEGYSVSREKKERFSLILESASTNQTSMYLCASSPLKGQGHYEQYFGPGTRLTVT.

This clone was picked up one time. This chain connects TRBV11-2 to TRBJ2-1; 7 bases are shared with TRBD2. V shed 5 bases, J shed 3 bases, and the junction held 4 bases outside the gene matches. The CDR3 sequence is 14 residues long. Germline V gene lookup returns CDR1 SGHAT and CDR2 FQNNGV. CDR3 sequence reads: CASSPGLVYNEQFF. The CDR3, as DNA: TGTGCCAGCAGCCCAGGACTAGTCTACAATGAGCAGTTCTTC.

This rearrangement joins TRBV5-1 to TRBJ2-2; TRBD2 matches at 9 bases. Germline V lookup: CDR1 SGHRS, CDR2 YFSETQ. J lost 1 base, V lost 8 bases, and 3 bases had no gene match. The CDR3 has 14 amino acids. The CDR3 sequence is CASKRGENTGELFF. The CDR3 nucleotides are TGCGCCAGTAAGCGGGGGGAGAACACCGGGGAGCTGTTTTTT.

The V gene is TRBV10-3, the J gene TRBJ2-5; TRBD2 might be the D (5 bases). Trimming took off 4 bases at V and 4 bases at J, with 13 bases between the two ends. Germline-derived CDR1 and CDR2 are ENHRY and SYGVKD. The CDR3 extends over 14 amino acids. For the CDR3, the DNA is TGTGCCATCAGTGGTTCCGGGATAGGAGAGACCCAGTACTTC. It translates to CAISGSGIGETQYF.

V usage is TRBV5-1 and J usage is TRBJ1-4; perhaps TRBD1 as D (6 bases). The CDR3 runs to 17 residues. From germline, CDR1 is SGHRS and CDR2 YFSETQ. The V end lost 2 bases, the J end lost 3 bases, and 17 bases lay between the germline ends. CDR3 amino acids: CASSLTTRTDSNEKLFF. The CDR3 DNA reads TGCGCCAGCAGCTTAACTACTCGGACAGATTCTAATGAAAAACTGTTTTTT. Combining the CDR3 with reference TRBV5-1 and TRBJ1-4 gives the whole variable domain KAGVTQTPRYLIKTRGQQVTLSCSPISGHRSVSWYQQTPGQGLQFLFEYFSETQRNKGNFPGRFSGRQFSNSRSEMNVSTLELGDSALYLCASSLTTRTDSNEKLFFGSGTQLSVL.

In DNA form, the CDR3 reads TGTGCCAGCAGTTTTCGTAGCGGAAGCTCCTACGAGCAGTACTTC. It is translated as CASSFRSGSSYEQYF. The chain is built from TRBV27 and TRBJ2-7, with D maybe TRBD2 (6 bases). Germline CDR1 reads MNHEY; CDR2 reads SMNVEV (reference sequence). The CDR3 consists of 15 residues. The V and J ends lost 3 bases and 0 bases respectively, with 12 bases between them.

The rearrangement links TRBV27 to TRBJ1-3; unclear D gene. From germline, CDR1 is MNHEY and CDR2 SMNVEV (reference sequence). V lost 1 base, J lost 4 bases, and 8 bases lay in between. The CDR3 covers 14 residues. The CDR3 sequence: CASSLFAGGNTIYF. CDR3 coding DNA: TGTGCCAGCAGTTTATTTGCGGGGGGAAACACCATATATTTT.

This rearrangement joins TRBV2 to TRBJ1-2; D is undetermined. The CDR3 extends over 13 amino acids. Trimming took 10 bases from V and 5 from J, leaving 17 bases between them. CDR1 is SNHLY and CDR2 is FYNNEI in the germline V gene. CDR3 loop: CAIPGSGFYGYTF. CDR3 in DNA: TGTGCCATTCCGGGCTCGGGGTTTTATGGCTACACCTTC.

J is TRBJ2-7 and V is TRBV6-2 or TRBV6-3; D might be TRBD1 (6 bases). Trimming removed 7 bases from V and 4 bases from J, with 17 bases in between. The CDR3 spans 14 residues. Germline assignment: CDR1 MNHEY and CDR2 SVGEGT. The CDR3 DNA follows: TGTGCCAGCACCCCACAGGGAAGGACTTACGAGCAGTACTTC. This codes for CASTPQGRTYEQYF.

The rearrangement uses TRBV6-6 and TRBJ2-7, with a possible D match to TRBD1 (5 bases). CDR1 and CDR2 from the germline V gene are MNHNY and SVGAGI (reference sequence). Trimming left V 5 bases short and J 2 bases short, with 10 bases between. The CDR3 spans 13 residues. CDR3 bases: TGTGCCAGCAGTGACAGTTCTACCTACGAGCAGTACTTC. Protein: CASSDSSTYEQYF.

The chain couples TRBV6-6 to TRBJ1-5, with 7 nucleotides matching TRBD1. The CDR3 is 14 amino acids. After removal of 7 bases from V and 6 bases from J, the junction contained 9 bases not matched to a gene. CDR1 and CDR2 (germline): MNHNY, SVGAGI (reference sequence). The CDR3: CASTLTGNTQPQHF. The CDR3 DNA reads TGTGCCAGCACCTTGACAGGGAATACTCAGCCCCAGCATTTT.

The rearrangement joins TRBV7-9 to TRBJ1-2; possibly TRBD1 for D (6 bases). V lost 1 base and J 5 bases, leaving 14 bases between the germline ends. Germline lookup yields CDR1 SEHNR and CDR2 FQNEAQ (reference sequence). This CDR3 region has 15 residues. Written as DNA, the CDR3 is TGTGCCAGCAGCTTAGGGCTGTCAGGGGATTATGGCTACACCTTC. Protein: CASSLGLSGDYGYTF.

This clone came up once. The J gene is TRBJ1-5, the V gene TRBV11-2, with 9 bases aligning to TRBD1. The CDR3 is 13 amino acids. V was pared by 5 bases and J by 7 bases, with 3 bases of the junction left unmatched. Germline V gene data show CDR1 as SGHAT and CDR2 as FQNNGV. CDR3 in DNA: TGTGCCAGCAGCCACAGGGGGCGGCAGCCCCAGCATTTT. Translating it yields CASSHRGRQPQHF.

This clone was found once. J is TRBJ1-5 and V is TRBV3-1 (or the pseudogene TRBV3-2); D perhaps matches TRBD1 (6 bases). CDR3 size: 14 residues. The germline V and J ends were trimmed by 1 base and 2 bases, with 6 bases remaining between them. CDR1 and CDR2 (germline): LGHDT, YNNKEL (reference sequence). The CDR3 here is CASSQGTGNQPQHF. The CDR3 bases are TGTGCCAGCAGCCAAGGGACAGGCAATCAGCCCCAGCATTTT.

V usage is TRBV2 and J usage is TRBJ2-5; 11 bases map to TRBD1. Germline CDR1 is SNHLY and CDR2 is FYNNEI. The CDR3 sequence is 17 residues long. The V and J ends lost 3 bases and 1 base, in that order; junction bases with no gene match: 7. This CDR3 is CASSEGTGGVAQETQYF. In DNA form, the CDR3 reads TGTGCCAGCAGTGAGGGGACAGGGGGGGTGGCCCAAGAGACCCAGTACTTC.

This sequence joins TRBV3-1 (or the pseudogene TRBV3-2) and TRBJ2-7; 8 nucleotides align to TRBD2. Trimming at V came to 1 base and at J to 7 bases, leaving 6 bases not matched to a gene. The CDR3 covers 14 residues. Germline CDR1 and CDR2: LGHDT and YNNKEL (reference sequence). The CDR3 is CASSQVTSGGEQYF. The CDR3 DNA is TGTGCCAGCAGCCAAGTAACTAGCGGAGGGGAGCAGTACTTC.

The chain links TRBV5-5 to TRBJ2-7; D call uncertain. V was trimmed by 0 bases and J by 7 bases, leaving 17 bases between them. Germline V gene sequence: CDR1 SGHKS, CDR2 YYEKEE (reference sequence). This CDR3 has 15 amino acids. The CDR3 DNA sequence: TGTGCCAGCAGCTTGGAGCCGTTGGCCGCCGGGGAGCAGTACTTC. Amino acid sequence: CASSLEPLAAGEQYF.

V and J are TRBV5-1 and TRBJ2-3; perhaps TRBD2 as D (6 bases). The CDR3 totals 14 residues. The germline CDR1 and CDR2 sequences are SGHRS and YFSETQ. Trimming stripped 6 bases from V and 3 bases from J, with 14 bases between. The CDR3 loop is CASIRDLGTDTQYF. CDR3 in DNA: TGCGCCAGCATCCGGGACTTGGGGACAGATACGCAGTATTTT.

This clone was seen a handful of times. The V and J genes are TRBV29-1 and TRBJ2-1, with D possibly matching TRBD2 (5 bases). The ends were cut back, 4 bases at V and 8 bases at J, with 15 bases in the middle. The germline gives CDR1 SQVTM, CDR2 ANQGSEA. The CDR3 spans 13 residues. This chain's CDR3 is CSVARTPGDEQFF. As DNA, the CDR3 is TGCAGCGTTGCGCGGACCCCCGGGGATGAGCAGTTCTTC.

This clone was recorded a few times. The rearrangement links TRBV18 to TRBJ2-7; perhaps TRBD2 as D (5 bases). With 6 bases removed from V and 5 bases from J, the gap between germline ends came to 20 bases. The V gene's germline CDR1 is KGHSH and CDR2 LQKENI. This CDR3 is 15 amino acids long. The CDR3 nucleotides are TGTGCCAGCTCGCAGCAAGCGGCGGGTAAGGACGAGCAGTACTTC. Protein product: CASSQQAAGKDEQYF.

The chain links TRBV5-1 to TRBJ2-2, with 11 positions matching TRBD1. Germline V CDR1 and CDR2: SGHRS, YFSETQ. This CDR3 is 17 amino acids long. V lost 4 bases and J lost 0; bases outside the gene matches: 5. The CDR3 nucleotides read TGCGCCAGCAGCACCCCGGGACAGGGGGCGAACACCGGGGAGCTGTTTTTT. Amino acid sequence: CASSTPGQGANTGELFF.

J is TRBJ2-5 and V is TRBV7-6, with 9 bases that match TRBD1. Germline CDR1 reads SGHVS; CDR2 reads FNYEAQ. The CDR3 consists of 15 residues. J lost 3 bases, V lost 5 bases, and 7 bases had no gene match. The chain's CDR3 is CASSQIRTGEETQYF. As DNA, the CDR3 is TGTGCCAGCAGCCAGATTAGGACAGGGGAAGAGACCCAGTACTTC.

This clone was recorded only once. CDR3 sequence: CAIRRRDRDGEQYF. As DNA, the CDR3 is TGTGCCATCAGGAGGCGGGACAGGGATGGCGAGCAGTACTTC. The V call is TRBV10-3, the J call TRBJ2-7; 9 bases align to TRBD1. The V segment lost 6 bases and the J segment 6 bases; nucleotides outside the gene matches: 9. This CDR3 contains 14 residues. Germline V lookup: CDR1 ENHRY, CDR2 SYGVKD.

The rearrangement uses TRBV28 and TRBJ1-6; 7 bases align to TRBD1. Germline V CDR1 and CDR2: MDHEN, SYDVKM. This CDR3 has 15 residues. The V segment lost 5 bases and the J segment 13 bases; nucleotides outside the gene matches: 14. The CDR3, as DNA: TGTGCCAGCAGTGCCCCAAGAGGGGGCCTTACGCCCCTCCACTTT. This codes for CASSAPRGGLTPLHF.